The 21 T cell receptor beta chains reported below all come from one sample, sequenced in a study of cytomegalovirus exposure and HLA in healthy donors. Profiled with immunoSEQ multiplex PCR; TCRdb holds only in-frame clones, not every one. The data contain approximately 170,000 clones, 84% of them seen just once; the ten biggest clones take up approximately 10%. The sequencing input was PBMCs. These receptors originate from a man aged 25 to 45 in good health and CMV-seropositive.

This clone was counted once. The chain employs TRBV4-3 and TRBJ2-1; TRBD1 matches 10 bases. J gave up 4 bases and V 1 base, and 10 bases lay outside the gene matches. This CDR3 has 18 residues. Looked up from germline, CDR1 is LGHNA and CDR2 is YSLEER. In DNA, the CDR3 is TGCGCCAGCAGCCAAGTGCGGTCTGGACAGGGGGTATACAATGAGCAGTTCTTC. The encoded protein is CASSQVRSGQGVYNEQFF.

V and J are TRBV7-9 and TRBJ1-2, with a weak D call TRBD1 (5 bases). The V gene's germline CDR1 is SEHNR and CDR2 FQNEAQ (reference sequence). The CDR3 has 14 amino acids. Deletions cut 6 bases from V and 0 bases from J, with 11 bases between. CDR3 nucleotide sequence: TGTGCCAGCAGGTCCGCGGGGCCTAACTATGGCTACACCTTC. It is translated as CASRSAGPNYGYTF.

The V and J genes are TRBV2 and TRBJ1-4; 10 positions agree with TRBD1. CDR1 is SNHLY, CDR2 FYNNEI, per germline. This CDR3 is built from 14 residues. With V trimmed by 6 bases and J by 7 bases, 5 bases remained unmatched. CDR3 bases: TGTGCCAGCAGCCGACAGGGGGCCGGTGAAAAACTGTTTTTT. It specifies CASSRQGAGEKLFF.

The rearrangement joins TRBV5-4 to TRBJ2-7; D may be TRBD2 (6 bases). This CDR3 comprises 16 residues. Germline V gene lookup returns CDR1 SGHNT and CDR2 YYREEE (reference sequence). V was shortened by 0 bases and J by 4 bases, with 17 bases between the two germline ends. CDR3 residues: CASSLGFRRGVYEQYF. In DNA form, the CDR3 reads TGTGCCAGCAGCTTGGGGTTTCGGCGGGGAGTATACGAGCAGTACTTC. Supplemented by reference TRBV5-4 and TRBJ2-7, the full variable domain reads ETGVTQSPTHLIKTRGQQVTLRCSSQSGHNTVSWYQQALGQGPQFIFQYYREEENGRGNFPPRFSGLQFPNYSSELNVNALELDDSALYLCASSLGFRRGVYEQYFGPGTRLTVT.

The chain is built from TRBV23-1 and TRBJ1-5; 8 nucleotides align to TRBD1. TRBV23-1 is known as an ORF, though its function is uncertain. CDR3 length: 15 residues. Germline trimming cut 5 bases from V and 6 bases from J; bases unmatched to any gene: 9. DNA for the CDR3: TGCGCCAGCAGTATAATTCAGGGGGCTTTTCAGCCCCAGCATTTT. It encodes CASSIIQGAFQPQHF.

This chain links TRBV2 with TRBJ2-5, with TRBD1 matching over 8 bases. Germline CDR1 and CDR2: SNHLY and FYNNEI. The CDR3 is 15 amino acids. V shed 9 bases and J 5 bases; nucleotides not matched to a gene: 14. This chain's CDR3 is CARGFGQGASETQYF. CDR3 coding DNA: TGTGCCAGAGGGTTTGGGCAGGGGGCAAGCGAGACCCAGTACTTC. The variable domain in full, completed from reference TRBV2 and TRBJ2-5, reads EPEVTQTPSHQVTQMGQEVILRCVPISNHLYFYWYRQILGQKVEFLVSFYNNEISEKSEIFDDQFSVERPDGSNFTLKIRSTKLEDSAMYFCARGFGQGASETQYFGPGTRLLVL.

CDR3 in DNA: TGTGCCAGCCGGAGGCAGTTCTCGGACACTGAAGCTTTCTTT. It codes for CASRRQFSDTEAFF. The chain links TRBV7-2 to TRBJ1-1; D is uncertain. The CDR3 has 14 amino acids. Trimming took 8 bases from V and 3 from J, leaving 16 bases between them. Germline CDR1 is SGHTA and CDR2 is FQGNSA.

This sequence joins TRBV30 and TRBJ2-3; 9 bases line up with TRBD2. Germline V gene data show CDR1 as GTSNPN and CDR2 as SVGIG (reference sequence). J gave up 4 bases and V 1 base, and 6 bases lay outside the gene matches. The CDR3 contains 15 residues. The CDR3 spells CAWSAGSGGADTQYF. In nucleotides, the CDR3 is TGTGCCTGGAGTGCGGGTAGCGGGGGTGCAGATACGCAGTATTTT.

This clone was seen just once. The genes are TRBV2 and TRBJ2-7; 9 bases fit TRBD2. The CDR3 extends over 15 amino acids. The ends lost 4 bases at V and 2 bases at J; junction bases unmatched: 6. In germline, CDR1 is SNHLY, CDR2 FYNNEI. The DNA for the CDR3 is TGTGCCAGCAGTGGCGGACAGCGGGGGGCCTACGAGCAGTACTTC. Translated: CASSGGQRGAYEQYF.

This chain links TRBV4-1 with TRBJ2-7; D perhaps matches TRBD2 (5 bases). V was cut by 2 bases and J by 7 bases, with 12 bases left in between. Germline values: CDR1 MGHRA, CDR2 YSYEKL. The CDR3 runs 13 residues. The CDR3 DNA follows: TGCGCCAGCAGCCAATGGCGTGGGGAGGAGCAGTACTTC. This codes for CASSQWRGEEQYF.

This rearrangement joins TRBV9 to TRBJ1-4; D is unclear. The germline V gene encodes CDR1 SGDLS and CDR2 YYNGEE. The CDR3 spans 13 residues. V lost 0 bases, J lost 10 bases, and 10 bases lay in between. The CDR3 DNA follows: TGTGCCAGCAGCGTAGTGGGTTCGGGAAAACTGTTTTTT. Translating it yields CASSVVGSGKLFF.

In its sample, this clone was seen a few times. V gene TRBV2 combines with J gene TRBJ1-5; D not resolved. V dropped 10 bases and J dropped 3 bases, with 13 bases sitting between them. The CDR3 spans 13 residues. Germline V gene sequence: CDR1 SNHLY, CDR2 FYNNEI. DNA of the CDR3: TGTGCCACGGCTAGGCAGCTCAATCAGCCCCAGCATTTT. Translated: CATARQLNQPQHF.

The chain uses TRBV19 and TRBJ2-1; tentatively, D is TRBD2 (6 bases). CDR1 is LNHDA, CDR2 SQIVND, per germline (reference sequence). The CDR3 is made up of 15 amino acids. V lost 6 bases and J lost 3, with 15 bases in between. The CDR3 reads CASRRALSGYNEQFF. CDR3 bases: TGTGCCAGTAGGCGGGCCCTTAGCGGCTACAATGAGCAGTTCTTC.

Here the CDR3 reads CASSLIGANEKLFF. CDR3 DNA: TGTGCCAGCAGTTTGATAGGAGCTAATGAAAAACTGTTTTTT. The V gene is TRBV28, the J gene TRBJ1-4; D is undetermined. The V end lost 3 bases, the J end lost 3 bases, and 8 bases lay between the germline ends. The germline V gene encodes CDR1 MDHEN and CDR2 SYDVKM. This CDR3 spans 14 amino acids.

The rearrangement links TRBV6-1 to TRBJ2-3; D may be TRBD2 (6 bases). V lost 9 bases and J 4 bases, leaving 17 bases between the germline ends. In germline, CDR1 is MNHNS, CDR2 SASEGT. The CDR3 loop spans 14 amino acids. The DNA of the CDR3 is TGTGCCAGTAGTATGCGGGACTCAGCAGATACGCAGTATTTT. Its protein product is CASSMRDSADTQYF.

The rearrangement links TRBV19 to TRBJ2-7; perhaps TRBD2 as D (7 bases). The CDR3 extends over 15 amino acids. Trimming took 6 bases from V and 4 from J, leaving 19 bases between them. In germline, CDR1 is LNHDA, CDR2 SQIVND (reference sequence). The CDR3 is CASSPSRGAPYEQYF. DNA of the CDR3: TGTGCCAGTAGCCCCAGTCGGGGGGCGCCTTACGAGCAGTACTTC.

V is TRBV28 and J is TRBJ2-7; 7 nucleotides align to TRBD1. Germline trimming cut 6 bases from V and 1 base from J; bases unmatched to any gene: 6. The CDR3 has 14 amino acids. In germline, CDR1 is MDHEN, CDR2 SYDVKM. The CDR3 here is CASRSSGGSYEQYF. The DNA for the CDR3 is TGTGCCAGCAGGTCGTCAGGGGGTTCCTACGAGCAGTACTTC.

This clone appeared a single time. V is TRBV19 and J is TRBJ2-7; 9 bases fit TRBD2. Germline V gives CDR1 LNHDA, CDR2 SQIVND (reference sequence). CDR3 size: 14 residues. V trimming: 3 bases; J trimming: 6 bases; junction bases outside the gene matches: 6. CDR3 protein: CASSMGSGGIEQYF. The CDR3 nucleotides are TGTGCCAGTAGTATGGGTAGCGGGGGAATCGAGCAGTACTTC.

The chain employs TRBV5-4 and TRBJ2-3; 10 bases map to TRBD2. Germline CDR1 SGHNT, CDR2 YYREEE (reference sequence). The CDR3 runs to 16 residues. J gave up 1 base and V 0 bases, and 2 bases lay outside the gene matches. CDR3 bases: TGTGCCAGCAGCTTGGCCGGGACTAGCGGCACAGATACGCAGTATTTT. Encoded protein: CASSLAGTSGTDTQYF.

The chain has TRBV28 and TRBJ2-1; 11 nucleotides agree with TRBD2. This CDR3 has 15 amino acids. The J segment lost 4 bases and the V segment lost 4 bases, leaving 3 bases of the junction unmatched. Germline CDR1 reads MDHEN; CDR2 reads SYDVKM. The CDR3, as DNA: TGTGCCAGCAGTTATGCTAGCGGGAGGTACAATGAGCAGTTCTTC. It translates to CASSYASGRYNEQFF.

The chain has TRBV5-6 and TRBJ1-4, with no clear D. With 0 bases removed from V and 2 bases from J, the gap between germline ends came to 11 bases. The CDR3 has 16 amino acids. Germline values: CDR1 SGHDT, CDR2 YYEEEE. The CDR3 region is CASSLGLPRTNEKLFF. The CDR3 nucleotides read TGTGCCAGCAGCTTGGGCCTCCCGAGGACTAATGAAAAACTGTTTTTT. The whole variable domain, filled in from reference TRBV5-6 and TRBJ1-4, reads DAGVTQSPTHLIKTRGQQVTLRCSPKSGHDTVSWYQQALGQGPQFIFQYYEEEERQRGNFPDRFSGHQFPNYSSELNVNALLLGDSALYLCASSLGLPRTNEKLFFGSGTQLSVL.